The 14 T cell receptor beta chains reported below all come from one sample, sequenced in a study of cytomegalovirus exposure and HLA in healthy donors. The PCR had 60 Vbeta and 13 Jbeta primers. Generated by immunoSEQ multiplex PCR, the TCRdb table keeps only in-frame clones and is missing some. The table records over 70,000 clones, 78% of them present only once. The sample was PBMCs. The receptors stem from a male donor in good health and CMV-seropositive.

V and J are TRBV28 and TRBJ2-2; 8 nucleotides match TRBD1. Trimming took 5 bases from V and 7 from J; bases not matched to a gene: 6. The CDR3 contains 14 residues. The germline V gene encodes CDR1 MDHEN and CDR2 SYDVKM. The chain's CDR3 is CASSPRQGIGELFF. The CDR3 nucleotides are TGTGCCAGCAGTCCCCGACAGGGGATCGGGGAGCTGTTTTTT.

The chain is built from TRBV4-2 and TRBJ2-5, with a weak D call TRBD2 (5 bases). In germline, CDR1 is LGHNA, CDR2 YNFKEQ. Trimming removed 1 base at V and 3 bases at J, with 9 bases between. CDR3 size: 14 residues. As DNA, the CDR3 is TGTGCCAGCAGCCAAGGCCGGGGTGAAGAGACCCAGTACTTC. Translating gives CASSQGRGEETQYF.

V gene TRBV28 combines with J gene TRBJ2-3, with 7 bases matching TRBD1. After removal of 1 base from V and 2 bases from J, the junction contained 6 bases not matched to a gene. Germline CDR1 reads MDHEN; CDR2 reads SYDVKM. The CDR3 is made up of 16 amino acids. The CDR3 loop is CASSLLQQGITDTQYF. Here the CDR3 DNA reads TGTGCCAGCAGTTTATTGCAACAGGGGATCACAGATACGCAGTATTTT.

The gene calls are TRBV7-9 and TRBJ1-3, with unresolved D. V shed 5 bases and J shed 1 base, with 12 bases lying between them. In germline, CDR1 is SEHNR, CDR2 FQNEAQ (reference sequence). The CDR3 sequence is 15 residues long. CDR3 sequence: CASSPTRRSGNTIYF. The CDR3 DNA reads TGTGCCAGCAGCCCGACGCGGCGGTCTGGAAACACCATATATTTT.

The table lists this clone with a few counts. CDR3 sequence (DNA): TGTGCCAGCAGACCCGGGACAGGGCGGAACACTGAAGCTTTCTTT. It is translated as CASRPGTGRNTEAFF. The rearrangement uses TRBV6-4 and TRBJ1-1; 9 bases fit TRBD1. The V gene's germline CDR1 is MRHNA and CDR2 SNTAGT. The V gene end was trimmed by 6 bases and the J gene end by 1 base; junction bases not matched to a gene: 6. The CDR3 runs to 15 residues.

This chain uses TRBV18 with TRBJ2-3; 12 bases are shared with TRBD2. From germline, CDR1 is KGHSH and CDR2 LQKENI. V shed 5 bases and J 5 bases; nucleotides not matched to a gene: 2. The CDR3 consists of 14 residues. The CDR3 region has the DNA TGTGCCAGCTCAAGGACTAGCGGGGTAGATACGCAGTATTTT. Translated: CASSRTSGVDTQYF.

This clone was seen only a few times. V is TRBV4-2 and J is TRBJ2-1, with TRBD1 matching 7 bases. CDR3 size: 16 residues. The V segment lost 1 base and the J segment 4 bases; nucleotides outside the gene matches: 7. In germline, CDR1 is LGHNA, CDR2 YNFKEQ. For the CDR3, the DNA is TGTGCCAGCAGCCAAGGACAGGGCGGAACTTACAATGAGCAGTTCTTC. Protein product: CASSQGQGGTYNEQFF.

This clone came up a few times. V gene TRBV5-4 combines with J gene TRBJ1-1; D is ambiguous. CDR3 size: 13 residues. CDR1 is SGHNT and CDR2 is YYREEE in the germline V gene (reference sequence). The V gene lost 0 bases and the J gene lost 6 bases, with 9 bases spanning the gap. CDR3 sequence: CASSLGGGAEAFF. As DNA, the CDR3 is TGTGCCAGCAGCTTGGGAGGCGGGGCTGAAGCTTTCTTT.

This chain links TRBV10-3 with TRBJ2-1; 7 bases line up with TRBD1. J gave up 9 bases and V 10 bases, and 12 bases lay outside the gene matches. The germline CDR1 and CDR2 sequences are ENHRY and SYGVKD. The CDR3 totals 13 residues. The CDR3 here is CANQRGLGGEQFF. CDR3 coding DNA: TGTGCCAACCAAAGGGGGCTGGGTGGTGAGCAGTTCTTC.

This sequence joins TRBV28 and TRBJ2-2; 7 positions match TRBD1. V was clipped by 7 bases and J by 3 bases; unmatched bases: 5. Per germline, CDR1 MDHEN and CDR2 SYDVKM. The CDR3 contains 14 residues. The chain's CDR3 is CASITGQHTGELFF. CDR3 nucleotides: TGTGCCAGCATAACGGGACAGCACACCGGGGAGCTGTTTTTT.

The V and J genes are TRBV19 and TRBJ2-3, with TRBD2 as a possible D gene (6 bases). The germline V and J ends were trimmed by 4 bases and 1 base, with 18 bases remaining between them. The CDR3 consists of 17 residues. Germline CDR1 LNHDA, CDR2 SQIVND (reference sequence). The CDR3 region is CASSTLARVAGTDTQYF. The CDR3 bases are TGTGCCAGTAGTACGCTGGCGAGGGTAGCGGGCACAGATACGCAGTATTTT.

This chain links TRBV4-1 with TRBJ2-5; 7 nucleotides match TRBD2. Germline-derived CDR1 and CDR2 are MGHRA and YSYEKL. CDR3 length equals 16 residues. After removal of 3 bases from V and 2 bases from J, the junction contained 9 bases not matched to a gene. CDR3 sequence reads: CASSHPTSAIQETQYF. DNA of the CDR3: TGCGCCAGCAGCCACCCCACTAGCGCGATACAAGAGACCCAGTACTTC.

This chain joins TRBV5-1 and TRBJ2-7; D call uncertain. The CDR3 loop spans 13 amino acids. The germline gives CDR1 SGHRS, CDR2 YFSETQ. V lost 8 bases, J lost 0 bases, and 12 bases lay in between. DNA for the CDR3: TGCGCCAGGGTTATGAGTGGCTCCTACGAGCAGTACTTC. Translated, it gives CARVMSGSYEQYF.

The chain couples TRBV16 to TRBJ2-5; possibly TRBD1 for D (6 bases). Trimming stripped 4 bases from V and 1 base from J, with 16 bases between. The CDR3 covers 16 residues. Looked up from germline, CDR1 is KGHSY and CDR2 is FQNENV. As DNA, the CDR3 is TGTGCCAGCAGCCTGGCCGGGACACAAACCCAAGAGACCCAGTACTTC. Residues: CASSLAGTQTQETQYF.